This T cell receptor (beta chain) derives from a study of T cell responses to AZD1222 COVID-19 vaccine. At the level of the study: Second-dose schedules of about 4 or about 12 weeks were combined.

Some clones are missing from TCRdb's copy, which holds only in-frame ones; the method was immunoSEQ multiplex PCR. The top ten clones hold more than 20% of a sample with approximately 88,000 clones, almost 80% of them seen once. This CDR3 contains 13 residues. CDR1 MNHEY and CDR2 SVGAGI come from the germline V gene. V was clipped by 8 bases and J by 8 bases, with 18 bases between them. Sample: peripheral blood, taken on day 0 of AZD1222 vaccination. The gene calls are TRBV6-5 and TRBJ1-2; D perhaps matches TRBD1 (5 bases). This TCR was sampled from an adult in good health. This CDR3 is CASQALGTGGYTF. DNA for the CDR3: TGTGCCAGCCAGGCCCTCGGGACGGGCGGCTACACCTTC.